This is a list of T cell receptor beta chains from one sample in a study of identical twins. TCRdb re-called the 5' RACE reads with MiXCR, one entry per CDR3 protein. This table holds 520,000 or so distinct CDR3 sequences, 22% found once. These sequences were also reported in another study, on T cells expressing NK-cell markers.

The sequencing sample was made of CD4+ T cells sorted from blood. The receptors derive from a woman under 30 in good health. Both conserved end residues are part of each CDR3. A D gene is named only where the DNA matches it firmly. Size tells how often a clone was seen (once, few, many) or the class of an expanded clone, and some rows leave it out.

few	TRBV11-2	TRBD1	TRBJ1-2	CASSLDGGTGGYGYTF	TGTGCCAGCAGCTTAGATGGGGGTACAGGGGGATATGGCTACACCTTC
NA	TRBV6-1	NA	TRBJ2-5	CASSPKRVRGTQYF	TGTGCCAGCAGTCCGAAGCGGGTCAGGGGGACCCAGTACTTC
NA	TRBV6-5	NA	TRBJ1-1	CASSYGGFEAFF	TGTGCCAGCAGTTACGGGGGATTTGAAGCTTTCTTT
few	TRBV20-1	NA	TRBJ1-1	CSASDAQNTEAFF	TGCAGTGCTAGCGACGCACAGAACACTGAAGCTTTCTTT
few	TRBV3-1	TRBD2	TRBJ2-1	CASSFTSGGNEQFF	TGTGCCAGCAGCTTTACTAGCGGGGGAAATGAGCAGTTCTTC
NA	TRBV20-1	TRBD2	TRBJ2-7	CSARLPGLAGGGSYEQYF	TGCAGTGCTAGACTTCCGGGACTAGCGGGAGGGGGCTCCTACGAGCAGTACTTC
NA	TRBV29-1	NA	TRBJ2-4	CSTSLQGNIQYF	TGCAGCACCTCCCTACAGGGAAACATTCAGTACTTC
few	TRBV12-3/TRBV12-4	NA	TRBJ2-2	CASSLRELFF	TGTGCCAGCAGTTTGAGGGAGCTGTTTTTT
few	TRBV18	NA	TRBJ2-1	CASSPDTSHEQFF	TGTGCCAGCTCACCAGATACTAGTCATGAGCAGTTCTTC
once	TRBV12-3/TRBV12-4	TRBD2	TRBJ2-7	CASSLSGIGGDEQYF	TGTGCCAGCAGTTTGAGCGGGATCGGAGGAGACGAGCAGTACTTC
NA	TRBV9	TRBD2	TRBJ2-7	CASSARSSGNLYEQYF	TGTGCCAGCAGCGCCAGGTCTAGCGGAAACCTCTACGAGCAGTACTTC
few	TRBV20-1	NA	TRBJ1-2	CSASGRVLAGGYTF	TGCAGTGCTAGCGGTCGGGTCCTGGCGGGTGGCTACACCTTC
few	TRBV5-1	NA	TRBJ2-1	CASSPMGVGPRAEQFF	TGCGCCAGCAGCCCCATGGGCGTAGGGCCTCGGGCTGAGCAGTTCTTC
NA	TRBV12-3/TRBV12-4	NA	TRBJ1-5	CASSLVQPQHF	TGTGCCAGCAGTTTGGTACAGCCCCAGCATTTT
few	TRBV4-3	NA	TRBJ1-5	CASSQERPQPQHF	TGCGCCAGCAGCCAGGAGAGGCCTCAGCCCCAGCATTTT
NA	TRBV7-9	NA	TRBJ2-1	CASSLALVKNEQFF	TGTGCCAGCAGCCTTGCACTAGTCAAGAATGAGCAGTTCTTC
few	TRBV20-1	TRBD1	TRBJ1-2	CSAEATGGGGYTF	TGCAGTGCTGAAGCTACAGGGGGTGGCGGCTACACCTTC
NA	TRBV5-6	NA	TRBJ2-7	CASSHLAGASSYEQYF	TGTGCCAGCAGCCACTTGGCGGGGGCGAGCTCCTACGAGCAGTACTTC
NA	TRBV11-2	NA	TRBJ2-7	CASSSIKRQYRKSAYEQYF	TGTGCCAGCAGCTCCATCAAAAGACAATACAGGAAGTCAGCCTACGAGCAGTACTTC
NA	TRBV18	NA	TRBJ1-2	CASSPPMAYGYTF	TGTGCCAGCTCACCACCGATGGCCTATGGCTACACCTTC
NA	TRBV9	TRBD1	TRBJ1-1	CASSPGTGWVTEAFF	TGTGCCAGCAGCCCCGGGACAGGGTGGGTCACTGAAGCTTTCTTT
NA	TRBV12-3/TRBV12-4	NA	TRBJ2-7	CASSRTTGYEQYF	TGTGCCAGCAGCCGGACGACAGGCTACGAGCAGTACTTC
NA	TRBV5-5	NA	TRBJ2-7	CASSHPDTSEQYF	TGTGCCAGCAGCCACCCGGACACGAGCGAGCAGTACTTC
few	TRBV20-1	NA	TRBJ2-4	CSAGRGAAENIQYF	TGCAGTGCTGGCAGGGGGGCAGCCGAAAACATTCAGTACTTC
many	TRBV3-1	NA	TRBJ2-1	CASSPRGRVDNEQFF	TGTGCCAGCAGCCCCCGTGGCAGGGTGGACAATGAGCAGTTCTTC
once	TRBV5-1	TRBD2	TRBJ2-7	CASSSGLVGEQYF	TGCGCCAGCAGCTCTGGACTAGTCGGCGAGCAGTACTTC
many	TRBV7-8	NA	TRBJ2-5	CASSLLLETQYF	TGTGCCAGCAGCTTATTACTCGAAACCCAGTACTTC
NA	TRBV5-1	NA	TRBJ2-5	CASSFKGGQETQYF	TGCGCCAGCAGCTTCAAGGGGGGCCAAGAGACCCAGTACTTC
NA	TRBV5-1	NA	TRBJ2-1	CASSSPRPTYNEQFF	TGCGCCAGCAGCTCTCCCCGACCCACCTACAATGAGCAGTTCTTC
few	TRBV5-1	NA	TRBJ2-5	CASSRTAQETQYF	TGCGCCAGCAGCAGGACGGCGCAAGAGACCCAGTACTTC
few	TRBV6-2/TRBV6-3	NA	TRBJ2-2	CASRRLGTGELFF	TGTGCCAGCAGACGACTAGGGACCGGGGAGCTGTTTTTT
NA	TRBV18	TRBD1	TRBJ2-1	CASSPLTGESNGQFF	TGTGCCAGCTCACCATTAACAGGGGAGTCCAATGGGCAGTTCTTC
few	TRBV10-3	TRBD2	TRBJ2-7	CAIGGTSAYEQYF	TGTGCCATCGGGGGGACTAGCGCCTACGAGCAGTACTTC
NA	TRBV3-1	NA	TRBJ2-1	CASSQEWTANNEQFF	TGTGCCAGCAGCCAAGAGTGGACAGCTAACAATGAGCAGTTCTTC
many	TRBV15	NA	TRBJ1-5	CATSRDLTTTGGNQPQHF	TGTGCCACCAGCAGAGACCTCACCACAACCGGTGGCAATCAGCCCCAGCATTTT
NA	TRBV12-3/TRBV12-4	NA	TRBJ2-1	CASRDHNEQFF	TGTGCCAGCAGAGACCACAATGAGCAGTTCTTC
few	TRBV20-1	TRBD1	TRBJ2-2	CSAEKQGASRTGELFF	TGCAGTGCTGAAAAACAGGGGGCCTCGAGAACCGGGGAGCTGTTTTTT
NA	TRBV20-1	NA	TRBJ1-3	CSASAGDSGNTIYF	TGCAGTGCTAGTGCGGGGGACTCTGGAAACACCATATATTTT
NA	TRBV20-1	NA	TRBJ2-3	CSATPDSPLTDTQYF	TGCAGTGCTACCCCCGACTCCCCTCTCACAGATACGCAGTATTTT
NA	TRBV6-1	TRBD2	TRBJ2-5	CAAKRGPSVSQYF	TGTGCCGCGAAGCGGGGTCCCAGTGTGTCCCAGTACTTC
NA	TRBV6-1	TRBD1	TRBJ1-1	CASSRGQGSFEAFF	TGTGCCAGCAGTCGAGGACAGGGGAGTTTCGAAGCTTTCTTT
many	TRBV5-6	NA	TRBJ1-6	CASGARNSPLHF	TGTGCCAGCGGTGCTAGGAATTCACCCCTCCACTTT
few	TRBV29-1	NA	TRBJ1-1	CSVGSNSNMNTEAFF	TGCAGCGTTGGCAGCAACTCCAATATGAACACTGAAGCTTTCTTT
few	TRBV7-8	NA	TRBJ2-3	CASSLRWLVTDTQYF	TGTGCCAGCAGCTTAAGATGGCTAGTCACTGATACGCAGTATTTT
NA	TRBV20-1	NA	TRBJ1-2	CSARDRSSYGYTF	TGCAGTGCTAGAGACAGATCCTCTTATGGCTACACCTTC
NA	TRBV4-3	NA	TRBJ1-1	CASSQDQSGPLNTEAFF	TGCGCCAGCAGCCAAGATCAGTCTGGGCCCCTGAACACTGAAGCTTTCTTT
NA	TRBV10-3	NA	TRBJ1-1	CAISESWAGRSEAFF	TGTGCCATCAGTGAGTCGTGGGCAGGGAGGAGTGAAGCTTTCTTT